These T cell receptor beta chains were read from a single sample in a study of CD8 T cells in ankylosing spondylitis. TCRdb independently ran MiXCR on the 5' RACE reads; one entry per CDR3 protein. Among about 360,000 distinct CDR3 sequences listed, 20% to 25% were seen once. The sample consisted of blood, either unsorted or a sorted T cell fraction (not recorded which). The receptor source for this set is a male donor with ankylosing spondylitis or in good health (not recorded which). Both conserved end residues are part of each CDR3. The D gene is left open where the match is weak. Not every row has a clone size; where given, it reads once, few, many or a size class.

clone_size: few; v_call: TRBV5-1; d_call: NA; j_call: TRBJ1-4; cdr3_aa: CASSLSGAEGLFF; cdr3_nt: TGCGCCAGCAGCTTATCAGGGGCCGAGGGACTGTTTTTT
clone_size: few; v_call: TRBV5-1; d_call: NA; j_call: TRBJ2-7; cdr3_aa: CASSSGTPESYEQYF; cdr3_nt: TGCGCCAGCAGCTCCGGGACGCCGGAGTCCTACGAGCAGTACTTC
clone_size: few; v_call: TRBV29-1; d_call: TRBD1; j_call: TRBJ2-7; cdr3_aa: CSVETGVEQYF; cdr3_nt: TGCAGCGTAGAAACAGGGGTCGAGCAGTACTTC
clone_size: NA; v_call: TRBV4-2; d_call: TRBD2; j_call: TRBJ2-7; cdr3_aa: CASSPSGEGSQYF; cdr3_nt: TGTGCCAGCAGCCCCTCCGGGGAGGGTTCGCAGTACTTC
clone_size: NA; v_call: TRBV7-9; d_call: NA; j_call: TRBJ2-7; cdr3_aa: CASSLVAGPEQYF; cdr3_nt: TGTGCCAGCAGCTTAGTCGCAGGGCCCGAGCAGTACTTC
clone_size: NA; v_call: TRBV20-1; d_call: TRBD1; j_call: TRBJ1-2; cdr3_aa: CSASKTGEANYGYTF; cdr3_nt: TGCAGTGCTAGCAAGACAGGGGAAGCTAACTATGGCTACACCTTC
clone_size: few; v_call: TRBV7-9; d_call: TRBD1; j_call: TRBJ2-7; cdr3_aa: CASSLGDRDHEQYF; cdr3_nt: TGTGCCAGCAGCTTAGGGGACAGGGACCACGAGCAGTACTTC
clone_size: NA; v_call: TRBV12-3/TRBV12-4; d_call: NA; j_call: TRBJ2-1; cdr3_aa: CASSRRHRDWGEDEQFF; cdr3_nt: TGTGCCAGCAGTCGCCGACACCGGGACTGGGGGGAGGATGAGCAGTTCTTC
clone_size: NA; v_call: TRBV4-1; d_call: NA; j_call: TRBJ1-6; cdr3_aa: CASSQDLEGVYNSPLHF; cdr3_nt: TGCGCCAGCAGCCAAGATCTCGAGGGGGTGTATAATTCACCCCTCCACTTT
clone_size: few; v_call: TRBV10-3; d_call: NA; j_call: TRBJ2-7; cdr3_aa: CAISAWSDKGSYEQYF; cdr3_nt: TGTGCCATCAGTGCTTGGAGCGACAAGGGCTCCTACGAGCAGTACTTC
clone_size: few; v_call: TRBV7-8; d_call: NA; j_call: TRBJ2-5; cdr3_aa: CASSPAVPQETQYF; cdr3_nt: TGTGCCAGCAGCCCAGCCGTTCCTCAAGAGACCCAGTACTTC
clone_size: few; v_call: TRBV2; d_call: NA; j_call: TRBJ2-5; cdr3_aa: CASKRPGYQETQYF; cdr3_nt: TGTGCCAGCAAAAGGCCGGGATACCAAGAGACCCAGTACTTC
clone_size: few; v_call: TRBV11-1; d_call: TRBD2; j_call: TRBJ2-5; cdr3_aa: CASSYQAGTSGVGYQETQYF; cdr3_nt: TGTGCCAGCAGTTACCAGGCGGGGACTAGCGGGGTCGGATATCAAGAGACCCAGTACTTC
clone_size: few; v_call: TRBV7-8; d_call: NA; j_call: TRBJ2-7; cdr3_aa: CASSLAPPGHTNSYEQYF; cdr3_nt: TGTGCCAGCAGCTTAGCGCCGCCGGGACACACGAACTCCTACGAGCAGTACTTC
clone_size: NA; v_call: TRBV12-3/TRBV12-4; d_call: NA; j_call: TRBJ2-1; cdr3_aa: CASSQTVYNEQFF; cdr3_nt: TGTGCCAGCAGCCAGACAGTCTACAATGAGCAGTTCTTC